The rows below give T cell receptor beta chains drawn from one sample of a study of early T cells in non-severe SARS-CoV-2 infection. TCRdb called the 5' RACE reads again in MiXCR, with one record for every CDR3 protein. The profile shows 30,000 to 40,000 distinct CDR3 sequences, around 6.5% of them singletons. The sequences come from whole blood, collected at baseline. Every receptor here comes from an adult who was a healthcare worker with PCR-confirmed SARS-CoV-2 infection or an uninfected control (not recorded which). Both conserved end residues are trimmed from each CDR3.

>TRBJ2-5|TRBV6-2/TRBV6-3
ASSYGLGETQY
>TRBJ2-1|TRBV10-3
AISEAGRHNEQF
>TRBJ2-3|TRBV6-5
ASSRSKASTDTQY
>TRBJ1-1|TRBV3-1
ASSRDRVEAF
>TRBJ2-1|TRBV27
ASSYGSYNEQF
>TRBJ2-3|TRBV18
ASSPTEGNTQY
>TRBJ1-6|TRBV6-1
ASTSGIWDNSPLH
>TRBJ2-2|TRBV4-2
ASSPTSGANTGELF
>TRBJ2-7|TRBV25-1
ASSEVGQGTYEQY
>TRBJ2-7|TRBV7-9
ASSLVLQEQY
>TRBJ2-1|TRBV24-1
ATSDNYEQF
>TRBJ1-2|TRBV10-2
ASSESTDYGYT
>TRBJ2-3|TRBV5-5
ASSPGLATPDTQY
>TRBJ2-7|TRBV28
ASSLAGGLHEQY
>TRBJ1-2|TRBV29-1
SADRAEDYGYT
>TRBJ1-4|TRBV28
ASTRGRGQGNEKLF
>TRBJ1-1|TRBV11-2
ASSFNPNTEAF
>TRBJ1-2|TRBV20-1
SAPFTGFYGYT
>TRBJ2-7|TRBV6-1
ASENSYEQY
>TRBJ2-2|TRBV5-4
ASSFTGQGHGGELF
>TRBJ2-5|TRBV7-7
ASSFAGTSGQETQY
>TRBJ2-2|TRBV20-1
SASPGGVGELF
>TRBJ1-1|TRBV6-5
ASSRLNTEAF
>TRBJ1-6|TRBV12-3/TRBV12-4
ASSRGQGSSPLH
>TRBJ2-2|TRBV7-3
ASSRGQGVTGELF
>TRBJ2-3|TRBV6-4
ASSDGATDTQY
>TRBJ1-6|TRBV12-3/TRBV12-4
ASSLSGGVSPLH
>TRBJ2-7|TRBV28
ASSPWTSRSYEQY
>TRBJ1-5|TRBV19
ASTGRGKSSSNQPQH
>TRBJ1-2|TRBV29-1
SVGAQGGVGYT
>TRBJ2-1|TRBV5-4
ASSLGGGRADEQF
>TRBJ2-2|TRBV27
ASSHKRDGTGELF
>TRBJ1-4|TRBV15
ATSRVKAGAEKLF
>TRBJ1-4|TRBV7-9
ASSRSIEKLF
>TRBJ1-6|TRBV6-4
ASSEQGENSPLH
>TRBJ2-1|TRBV7-6
ASSLLGGRSYNEQF
>TRBJ2-7|TRBV11-2
ASSLESEQY
>TRBJ2-1|TRBV12-3/TRBV12-4
ASSSSSGPGEQF
>TRBJ2-7|TRBV5-1
ASSSRAGHEQY
>TRBJ2-7|TRBV20-1
SASGGAKTYEQY